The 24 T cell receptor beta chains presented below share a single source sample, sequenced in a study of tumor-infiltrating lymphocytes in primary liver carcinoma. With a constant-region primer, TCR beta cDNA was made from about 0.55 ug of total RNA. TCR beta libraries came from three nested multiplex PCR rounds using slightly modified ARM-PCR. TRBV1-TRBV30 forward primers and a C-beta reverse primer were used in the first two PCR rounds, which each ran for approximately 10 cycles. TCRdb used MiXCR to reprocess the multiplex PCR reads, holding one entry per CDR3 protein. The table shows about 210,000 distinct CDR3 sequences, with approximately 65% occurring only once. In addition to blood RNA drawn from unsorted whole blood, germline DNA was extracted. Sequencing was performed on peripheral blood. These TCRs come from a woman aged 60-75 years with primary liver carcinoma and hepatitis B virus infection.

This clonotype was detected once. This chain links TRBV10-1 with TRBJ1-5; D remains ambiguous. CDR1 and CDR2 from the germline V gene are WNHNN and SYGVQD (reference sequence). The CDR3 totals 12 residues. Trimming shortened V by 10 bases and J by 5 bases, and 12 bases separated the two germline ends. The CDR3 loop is CATRGGDQPQHF. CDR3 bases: TGCGCCACCCGGGGTGGGGATCAGCCCCAGCATTTT.

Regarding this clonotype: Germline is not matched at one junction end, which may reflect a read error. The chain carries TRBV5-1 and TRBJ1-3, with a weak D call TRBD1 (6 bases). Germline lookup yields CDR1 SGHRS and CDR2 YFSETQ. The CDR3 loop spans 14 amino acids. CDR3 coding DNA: TGCACCAGCAGCTTGCTGACTAGGGGGGACACCATATATTTT. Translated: CTSSLLTRGDTIYF.

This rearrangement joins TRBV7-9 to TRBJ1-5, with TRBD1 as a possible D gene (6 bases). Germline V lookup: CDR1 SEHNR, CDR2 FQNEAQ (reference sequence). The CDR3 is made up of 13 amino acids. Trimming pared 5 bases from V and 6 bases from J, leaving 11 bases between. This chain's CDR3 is CASSLQGGQPQHF. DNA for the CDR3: TGTGCCAGCAGCCTACAGGGAGGTCAGCCCCAGCATTTT.

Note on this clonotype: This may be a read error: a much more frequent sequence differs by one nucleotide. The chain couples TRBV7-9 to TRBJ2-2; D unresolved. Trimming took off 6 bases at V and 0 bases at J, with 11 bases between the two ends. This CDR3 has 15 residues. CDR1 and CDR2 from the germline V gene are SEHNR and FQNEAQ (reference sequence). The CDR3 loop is CASRFGRTNTGELFF. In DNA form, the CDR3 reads TGTGCCAGCAGATTCGGACGAACGAACACCGGGGAGCTGTTTTTT.

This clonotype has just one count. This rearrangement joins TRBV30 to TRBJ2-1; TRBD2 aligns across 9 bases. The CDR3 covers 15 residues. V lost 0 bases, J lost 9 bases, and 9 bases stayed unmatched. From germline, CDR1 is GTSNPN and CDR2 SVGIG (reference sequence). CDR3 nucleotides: TGTGCCTGGAGTGTTGGGCGGGAGGGCCTCGGTGAGCAGTTCTTC. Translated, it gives CAWSVGREGLGEQFF.

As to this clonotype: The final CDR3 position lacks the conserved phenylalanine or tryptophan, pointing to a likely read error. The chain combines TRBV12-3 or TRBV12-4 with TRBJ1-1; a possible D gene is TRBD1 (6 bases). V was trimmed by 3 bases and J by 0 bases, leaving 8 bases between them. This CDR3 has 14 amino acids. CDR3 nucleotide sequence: TGTGCCAGCAGTTTTAGGGGGATGAACACTGAAGCTTTCTTA. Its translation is CASSFRGMNTEAFL.

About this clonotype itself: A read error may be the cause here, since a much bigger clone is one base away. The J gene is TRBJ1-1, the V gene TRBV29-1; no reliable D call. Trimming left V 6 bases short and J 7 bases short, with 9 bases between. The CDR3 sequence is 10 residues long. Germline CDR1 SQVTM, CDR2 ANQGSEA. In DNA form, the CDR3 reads TGCAGCGTAAAGGACGATGAAGCTTTCTTT. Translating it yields CSVKDDEAFF.

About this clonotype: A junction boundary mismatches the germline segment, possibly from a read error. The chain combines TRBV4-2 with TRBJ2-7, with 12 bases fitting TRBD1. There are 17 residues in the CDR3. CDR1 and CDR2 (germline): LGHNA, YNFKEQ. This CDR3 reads CASSQGSLGQGAGEQYF. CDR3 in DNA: TGTGCCAGCAGCCAAGGGAGTCTGGGACAGGGGGCTGGCGAGCAGTATTTC.

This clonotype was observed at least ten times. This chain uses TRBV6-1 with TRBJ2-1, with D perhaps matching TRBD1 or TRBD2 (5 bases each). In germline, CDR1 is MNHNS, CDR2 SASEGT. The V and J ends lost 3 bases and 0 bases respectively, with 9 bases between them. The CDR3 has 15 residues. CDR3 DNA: TGTGCCAGCAGTGAGGGGGTGAGCTCCTACAATGAGCAGTTCTTC. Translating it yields CASSEGVSSYNEQFF.

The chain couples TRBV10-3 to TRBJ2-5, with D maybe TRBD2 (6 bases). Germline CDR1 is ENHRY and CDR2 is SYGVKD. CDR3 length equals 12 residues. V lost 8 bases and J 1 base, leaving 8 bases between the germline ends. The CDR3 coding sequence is TGTGCCATCTTGACTAGCCAAGAGACCCAGTACTTC. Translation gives CAILTSQETQYF.

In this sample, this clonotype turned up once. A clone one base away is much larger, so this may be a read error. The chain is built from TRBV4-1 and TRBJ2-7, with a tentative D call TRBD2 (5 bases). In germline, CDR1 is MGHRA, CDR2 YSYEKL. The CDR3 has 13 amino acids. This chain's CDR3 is CASSQVGSKRKCF. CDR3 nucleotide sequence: TGCGCCAGCAGCCAAGTCGGTAGCAAGCGGAAGTGCTTC.

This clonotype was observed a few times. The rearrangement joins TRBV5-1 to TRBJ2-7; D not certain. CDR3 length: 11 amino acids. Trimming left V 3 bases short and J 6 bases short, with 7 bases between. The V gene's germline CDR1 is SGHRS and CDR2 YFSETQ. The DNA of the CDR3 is TGCGCCAGCAGCTCTAATGCCGAGCAGTACTTC. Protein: CASSSNAEQYF.

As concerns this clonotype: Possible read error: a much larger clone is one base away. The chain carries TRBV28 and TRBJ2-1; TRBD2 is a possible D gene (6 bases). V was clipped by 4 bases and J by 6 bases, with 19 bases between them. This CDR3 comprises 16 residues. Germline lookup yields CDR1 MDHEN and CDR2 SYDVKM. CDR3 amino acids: CASSWGPSRRANEQFF. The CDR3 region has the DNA TGTGCCAGCAGTTGGGGACCTAGCAGGAGGGCCAATGAGCAGTTCTTC.

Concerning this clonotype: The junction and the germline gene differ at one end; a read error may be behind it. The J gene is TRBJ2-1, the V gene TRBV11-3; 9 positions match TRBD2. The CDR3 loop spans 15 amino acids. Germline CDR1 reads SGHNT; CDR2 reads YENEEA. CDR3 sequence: CAIGGRGRGYKEQFF. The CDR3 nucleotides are TGTGCCATCGGAGGGCGCGGGAGGGGGTACAAAGAGCAGTTCTTC.

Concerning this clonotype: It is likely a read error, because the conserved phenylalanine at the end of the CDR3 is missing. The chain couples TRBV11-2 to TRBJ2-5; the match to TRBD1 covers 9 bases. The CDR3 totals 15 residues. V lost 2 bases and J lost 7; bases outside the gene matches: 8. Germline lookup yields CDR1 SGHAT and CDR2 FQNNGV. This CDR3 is CASSLRTGERGTQYL. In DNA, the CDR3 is TGTGCCAGCAGCTTAAGGACAGGGGAAAGGGGGACCCAGTACTTA.

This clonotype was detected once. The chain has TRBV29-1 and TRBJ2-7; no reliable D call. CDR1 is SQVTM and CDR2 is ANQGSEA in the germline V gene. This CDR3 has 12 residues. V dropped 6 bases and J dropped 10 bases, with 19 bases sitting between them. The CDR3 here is CSVLKGGGEQYF. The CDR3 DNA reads TGCAGCGTCCTAAAGGGTGGTGGCGAACAGTACTTC.

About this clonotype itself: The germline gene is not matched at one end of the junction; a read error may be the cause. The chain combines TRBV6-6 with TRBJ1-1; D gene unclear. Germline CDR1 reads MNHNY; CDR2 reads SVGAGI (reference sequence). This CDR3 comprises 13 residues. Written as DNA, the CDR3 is TGTGCCAGCCGACTGACGACGAACACCGAAGCTTTCTTT. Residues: CASRLTTNTEAFF.

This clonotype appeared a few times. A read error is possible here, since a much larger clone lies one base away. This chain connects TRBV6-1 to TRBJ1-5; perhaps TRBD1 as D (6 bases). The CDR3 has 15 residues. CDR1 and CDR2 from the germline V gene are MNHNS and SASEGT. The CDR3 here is CVSSAGQRVYQPQHF. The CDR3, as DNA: TGTGTCAGCAGTGCCGGACAGAGGGTTTATCAGCCCCAGCATTTT.

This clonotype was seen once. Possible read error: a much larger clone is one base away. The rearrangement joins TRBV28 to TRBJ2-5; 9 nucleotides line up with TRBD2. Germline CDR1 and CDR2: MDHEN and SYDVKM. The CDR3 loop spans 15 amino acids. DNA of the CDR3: TGTGCCAGCTGTTTTGAGCGGGAGGAAAAAGAGACCCAGTACTTC. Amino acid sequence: CASCFEREEKETQYF. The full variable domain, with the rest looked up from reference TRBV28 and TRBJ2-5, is DVKVTQSSRYLVKRTGEKVFLECVQDMDHENMFWYRQDPGLGLRLIYFSYDVKMKEKGDIPEGYSVSREKKERFSLILESASTNQTSMYLCASCFEREEKETQYFGPGTRLLVL.

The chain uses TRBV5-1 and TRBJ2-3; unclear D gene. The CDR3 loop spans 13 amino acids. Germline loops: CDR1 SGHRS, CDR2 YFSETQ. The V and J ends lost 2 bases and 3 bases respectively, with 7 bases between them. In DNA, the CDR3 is TGCGCCAGCAGCTTACATATTACAGATACGCAGTATTTT. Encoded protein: CASSLHITDTQYF.

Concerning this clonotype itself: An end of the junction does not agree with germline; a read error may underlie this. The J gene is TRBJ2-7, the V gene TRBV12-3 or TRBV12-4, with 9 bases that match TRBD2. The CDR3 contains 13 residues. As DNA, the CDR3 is TGTGTCAGCCGTCTAGCGGGGTTCTACAAGCAGTACTTC. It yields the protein CVSRLAGFYKQYF.

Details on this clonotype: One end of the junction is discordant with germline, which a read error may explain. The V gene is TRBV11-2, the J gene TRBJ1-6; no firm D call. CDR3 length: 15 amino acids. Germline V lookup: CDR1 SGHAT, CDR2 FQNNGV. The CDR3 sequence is CASSLGGLGNSPLQF. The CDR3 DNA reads TGTGCCAGCAGTCTAGGAGGTCTGGGGAATTCACCCCTCCAATTT. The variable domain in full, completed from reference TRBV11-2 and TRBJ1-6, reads EAGVAQSPRYKIIEKRQSVAFWCNPISGHATLYWYQQILGQGPKLLIQFQNNGVVDDSQLPKDRFSAERLKGVDSTLKIQPAKLEDSAVYLCASSLGGLGNSPLQFGNGTRLTVT.

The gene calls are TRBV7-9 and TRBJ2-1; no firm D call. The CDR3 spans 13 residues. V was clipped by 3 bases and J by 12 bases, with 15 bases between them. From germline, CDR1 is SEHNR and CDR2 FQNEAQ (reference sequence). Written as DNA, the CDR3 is TGTGCCAGCAGCTTGCGAAAACGAGAGGTGCAGTTCTTC. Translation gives CASSLRKREVQFF.

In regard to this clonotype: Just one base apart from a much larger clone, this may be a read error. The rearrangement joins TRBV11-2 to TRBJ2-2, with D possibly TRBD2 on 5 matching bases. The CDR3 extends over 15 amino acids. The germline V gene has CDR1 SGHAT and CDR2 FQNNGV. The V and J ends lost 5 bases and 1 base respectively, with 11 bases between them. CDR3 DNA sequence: TGTGCCAGCAGCCATAGAGGGATGAACACCGGGGAGCTGTTTTTT. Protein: CASSHRGMNTGELFF. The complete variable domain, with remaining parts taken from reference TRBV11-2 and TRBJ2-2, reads EAGVAQSPRYKIIEKRQSVAFWCNPISGHATLYWYQQILGQGPKLLIQFQNNGVVDDSQLPKDRFSAERLKGVDSTLKIQPAKLEDSAVYLCASSHRGMNTGELFFGEGSRLTVL.